This TCR beta chain was recorded in a study of shared clonotypes between healthy human individuals. Study-wide points: Generally, estimated richness proved larger in naive subsets than it did in memory subsets.

Concerning this clone itself: The target antigen is unknown.

The CDR3 has 14 residues. Per the germline V gene, CDR1 is MNHNS and CDR2 is SASEGT. V lost 8 bases and J lost 5; bases outside the gene matches: 7. The table came from immunoSEQ multiplex PCR; TCRdb's copy has only in-frame clones and leaves some out. The table has a few million clones, around 95% seen once. Adult Caucasians living in Nashville, Tennessee made up all of the donors. This TCR was sampled from a man in his late teens or twenties in good health. Sequencing input: naive CD4+ T cells sorted from blood. The subset here: CD45RA+ positively selected. The chain is built from TRBV6-1 and TRBJ1-5; the match to TRBD1 covers 9 bases. The CDR3 DNA follows: TGTGCCAGCGTGCGGACAGGGGCCCATCAGCCCCAGCATTTT. Translating it yields CASVRTGAHQPQHF.